One sample yielded the 30 T cell receptor beta chains listed below, sequenced in a study of OX40 agonist ivuxolimab in advanced cancers. The library was generated by the immunoSEQ multiplex PCR assay. TCRdb holds this immuneACCESS table with in-frame rearrangements only. Some clones are missing; in checked studies, unresolved V genes explain under half, and the rest has no known cause. In all, the sample holds around 98,000 clones, and around nine tenths of those were seen once. Roughly 0.5% of the sample lies in the top ten. The specimen was CD4+ or CD8+ T cells sorted from blood, collected in a trial of the OX40 agonist ivuxolimab. These receptors all come from an adult with an advanced solid tumor such as melanoma, head and neck, liver or kidney cancer.

The chain is built from TRBV10-3 and TRBJ2-7; the D gene could be TRBD1 or TRBD2 (7 bases each). Germline CDR1 ENHRY, CDR2 SYGVKD. The CDR3 covers 14 residues. Trimming shortened V by 7 bases and J by 4 bases, and 17 bases separated the two germline ends. The CDR3 protein is CAIKGQGGSYEQYF. The CDR3 DNA reads as TGTGCCATCAAGGGGCAGGGGGGGTCTTACGAGCAGTACTTC.

The chain uses TRBV10-3 and TRBJ2-5; the D gene is possibly TRBD1 (5 bases). Trimming removed 3 bases at V and 3 bases at J, with 14 bases between. This CDR3 spans 15 amino acids. The V gene's germline CDR1 is ENHRY and CDR2 SYGVKD. In nucleotides, the CDR3 is TGTGCCATCAGTGACCAGTGGGGCGACAAAGAGACCCAGTACTTC. Translation gives CAISDQWGDKETQYF.

The CDR3 nucleotides are TGTGCCAGCAGCCGGGTACGGGGAAACTATGGCTACACCTTC. Protein product: CASSRVRGNYGYTF. V and J are TRBV14 and TRBJ1-2; D is unresolved. This CDR3 spans 14 amino acids. Trimming took 4 bases from V and 2 from J, leaving 11 bases between them. CDR1 is SGHDN, CDR2 FVKESK, per germline.

This clone was detected once. This chain uses TRBV28 with TRBJ1-2; D may be TRBD1 (6 bases). This CDR3 contains 13 residues. Germline lookup yields CDR1 MDHEN and CDR2 SYDVKM. V shed 6 bases and J shed 8 bases, with 16 bases lying between them. The CDR3 spells CASRRGRVGGYTF. The CDR3, as DNA: TGTGCCAGCAGAAGGGGGAGGGTGGGAGGCTACACCTTC.

The V call is TRBV20-1, the J call TRBJ1-1; D is ambiguous. The V and J ends lost 6 bases and 0 bases respectively, with 5 bases between them. CDR1 and CDR2 (germline): DFQATT, SNEGSKA (reference sequence). The CDR3 sequence is 11 residues long. This chain's CDR3 is CSAYMNTEAFF. CDR3 nucleotide sequence: TGCAGTGCCTATATGAACACTGAAGCTTTCTTT.

The chain links TRBV5-1 to TRBJ1-5, with D possibly TRBD1 on 5 matching bases. The V end lost 0 bases, the J end lost 4 bases, and 11 bases lay between the germline ends. The CDR3 spans 15 residues. Germline V gene sequence: CDR1 SGHRS, CDR2 YFSETQ. As DNA, the CDR3 is TGCGCCAGCAGCTTGGAAGGGGTACAGAATCAGCCCCAGCATTTT. Translating it yields CASSLEGVQNQPQHF. Based on the CDR3 plus reference TRBV5-1 and TRBJ1-5, the full variable domain is KAGVTQTPRYLIKTRGQQVTLSCSPISGHRSVSWYQQTPGQGLQFLFEYFSETQRNKGNFPGRFSGRQFSNSRSEMNVSTLELGDSALYLCASSLEGVQNQPQHFGDGTRLSIL.

This chain uses TRBV7-7 with TRBJ2-5; D is possibly TRBD1 (6 bases). CDR3 length: 14 amino acids. The germline V and J ends were trimmed by 5 bases and 4 bases, with 14 bases remaining between them. Looked up from germline, CDR1 is SSHAT and CDR2 is FNYEAQ (reference sequence). CDR3 sequence (DNA): TGTGCCAGCAGCCCTACAGGGAGAGGAGAGACCCAGTACTTC. Protein: CASSPTGRGETQYF.

The chain joins TRBV2 to TRBJ1-2; 7 bases line up with TRBD1. V dropped 4 bases and J dropped 2; count of bases not matched to a gene: 1. Germline V CDR1 and CDR2: SNHLY, FYNNEI. CDR3 size: 13 residues. CDR3 in amino acids: CASSAGQNYGYTF. The CDR3 coding sequence is TGTGCCAGCAGTGCGGGACAGAACTATGGCTACACCTTC.

V usage is TRBV21-1 and J usage is TRBJ2-5; no DNA check was done on the table's D call, TRBD2. TRBV21-1 is noted as a pseudogene. CDR3 length: 14 amino acids. The CDR3 here is CPNYDGLVYETQYF. CDR3 DNA sequence: TGTCCAAACTACGACGGGTTGGTTTACGAGACCCAGTACTTC.

The rearrangement uses TRBV14 and TRBJ2-1; no clear D. The CDR3 runs 13 residues. Between the trimmed V and J ends, which lost 0 bases and 10 bases, there was a span of 10 bases. From germline, CDR1 is SGHDN and CDR2 FVKESK. For the CDR3, the DNA is TGTGCCAGCAGCCAAGAATCTCTCGTGGAGCAGTTCTTC. Protein product: CASSQESLVEQFF.

This clone was seen a few times. CDR3 region: CAISGGTGGLTEAFF. The CDR3 bases are TGTGCCATCAGTGGAGGGACAGGGGGCCTCACTGAAGCTTTCTTT. The V call is TRBV10-3, the J call TRBJ1-1; TRBD1 matches at 12 bases. V dropped 4 bases and J dropped 4; count of bases not matched to a gene: 4. This CDR3 is built from 15 residues. Germline assignment: CDR1 ENHRY and CDR2 SYGVKD.

Note on this clone: This sample also contains other DNA sequences that code for the same CDR3. This rearrangement joins TRBV4-3 to TRBJ1-2; D possibly corresponds to TRBD1 (6 bases). V was shortened by 1 base and J by 1 base, with 16 bases between the two germline ends. Germline lookup yields CDR1 LGHNA and CDR2 YSLEER. This CDR3 contains 17 residues. The CDR3 here is CASSQVGEDRDNYGYTF. The CDR3, as DNA: TGCGCCAGCAGCCAAGTTGGAGAGGACAGAGATAACTATGGCTACACCTTC.

The rearrangement links TRBV5-5 to TRBJ2-7; D ambiguous. Trimming cost V 4 bases and J 3 bases, with 17 bases left between them. Germline values: CDR1 SGHKS, CDR2 YYEKEE (reference sequence). The CDR3 is made up of 15 amino acids. The CDR3 coding sequence is TGTGCCAGCAGCCCAGCTGCGCCCTGGGTCTACGAGCAGTACTTC. This translates into CASSPAAPWVYEQYF.

The chain has TRBV6-4 and TRBJ1-2; 7 bases agree with TRBD1. The CDR3 covers 14 residues. Germline-derived CDR1 and CDR2 are MRHNA and SNTAGT. Unmatched junction bases numbered 5, after V lost 2 bases and J lost 5 bases. CDR3 amino acids: CASSDLPQGYGYTF. CDR3 coding DNA: TGTGCCAGCAGTGACCTCCCACAGGGGTATGGCTACACCTTC.

This chain links TRBV7-9 with TRBJ1-5; no clear D gene. CDR3 length equals 13 residues. Germline assignment: CDR1 SEHNR and CDR2 FQNEAQ (reference sequence). Deletions cut 5 bases from V and 6 bases from J, with 11 bases between. CDR3 coding DNA: TGTGCCAGCAGCCAAGGAGGGAGTCAGCCCCAGCATTTT. Translating gives CASSQGGSQPQHF.

J is TRBJ1-3 and V is TRBV2; unclear D gene. V lost 6 bases and J 2 bases, leaving 11 bases between the germline ends. Germline loops: CDR1 SNHLY, CDR2 FYNNEI. The CDR3 extends over 14 amino acids. The chain's CDR3 is CASRQSGAGNTIYF. CDR3 nucleotide sequence: TGTGCCAGCAGGCAATCGGGTGCTGGAAACACCATATATTTT.

J is TRBJ2-7 and V is TRBV15; weak D call: TRBD2 (5 bases). Germline V gene lookup returns CDR1 LNHNV and CDR2 YYDKDF (reference sequence). CDR3 length: 16 amino acids. V lost 3 bases and J 2 bases, leaving 17 bases between the germline ends. The CDR3 is CATSSEGVGVTYEQYF. Written as DNA, the CDR3 is TGTGCCACCAGCAGCGAGGGAGTCGGTGTTACCTACGAGCAGTACTTC.

The CDR3 here is CASSVGGHYGYTF. Written as DNA, the CDR3 is TGTGCCAGCAGTGTTGGCGGACACTATGGCTACACCTTC. J is TRBJ1-2 and V is TRBV6-1; D unresolved. Per germline, CDR1 MNHNS and CDR2 SASEGT. V lost 4 bases and J lost 3, with 9 bases in between. The CDR3 contains 13 residues.

The V call is TRBV10-3, the J call TRBJ2-1; 10 bases match TRBD2. There are 14 residues in the CDR3. Germline-derived CDR1 and CDR2 are ENHRY and SYGVKD. Germline trimming cut 10 bases from V and 6 bases from J; bases unmatched to any gene: 9. CDR3 in amino acids: CATGLPSGGNEQFF. In nucleotides, the CDR3 is TGTGCCACAGGTCTACCTAGCGGGGGCAATGAGCAGTTCTTC.

This clone was seen a single time. V usage is TRBV18 and J usage is TRBJ1-4; 7 nucleotides agree with TRBD1. CDR1 KGHSH and CDR2 LQKENI come from the germline V gene. The CDR3 extends over 16 amino acids. With 5 bases clipped from V and 4 bases from J, the junction kept 10 bases outside the gene matches. The CDR3 coding sequence is TGTGCCAGCTCAGCAACGGGGACAGTCCTTAATGAAAAACTGTTTTTT. Amino acids: CASSATGTVLNEKLFF.

The rearrangement joins TRBV7-2 to TRBJ1-2; TRBD1 aligns across 9 bases. Germline V lookup: CDR1 SGHTA, CDR2 FQGNSA. The junction had 3 bases not matched to a gene; V was cut back by 5 bases and J by 5 bases. CDR3 length: 13 amino acids. The CDR3 here is CASSVGQGYGYTF. The CDR3 DNA sequence: TGTGCCAGCAGCGTGGGACAGGGATATGGCTACACCTTC. Complete variable domain (other parts from reference TRBV7-2 and TRBJ1-2): GAGVSQSPSNKVTEKGKDVELRCDPISGHTALYWYRQSLGQGLEFLIYFQGNSAPDKSGLPSDRFSAERTGGSVSTLTIQRTQQEDSAVYLCASSVGQGYGYTFGSGTRLTVV.

The chain recombines TRBV7-9 with TRBJ2-7; 7 bases agree with TRBD2. Germline CDR1 reads SEHNR; CDR2 reads FQNEAQ (reference sequence). V shed 5 bases and J 3 bases; nucleotides not matched to a gene: 4. CDR3 size: 13 residues. The CDR3 DNA sequence: TGTGCCAGCAGCCCACCGGGGGGCTACGAGCAGTACTTC. This encodes CASSPPGGYEQYF.

CDR3: CASSQMDRRGSEQYF. For the CDR3, the DNA is TGTGCCAGCAGCCAAATGGACAGGAGGGGGAGCGAGCAGTACTTC. This sequence joins TRBV4-2 and TRBJ2-5, with a weak D call TRBD1 (7 bases). The J call is uncertain, as TRBJ2-7 better fits the DNA end. This CDR3 has 15 amino acids. Germline lookup yields CDR1 LGHNA and CDR2 YNFKEQ.

This clone showed up just once. The chain couples TRBV25-1 to TRBJ1-2, with TRBD1 matching 10 bases. This CDR3 contains 15 residues. The ends lost 7 bases at V and 8 bases at J; junction bases unmatched: 13. Germline V gene data show CDR1 as MGHDK and CDR2 as SYGVNS. The chain's CDR3 is CASTKTTGGAEGYTF. DNA for the CDR3: TGTGCCAGCACAAAAACGACAGGGGGCGCGGAGGGCTACACCTTC.

This chain links TRBV7-6 with TRBJ2-2; 10 bases agree with TRBD2. Germline V gene lookup returns CDR1 SGHVS and CDR2 FNYEAQ. The trim removed 3 bases at V and 1 base at J, leaving 11 bases unmatched. CDR3 length: 19 residues. DNA of the CDR3: TGTGCCAGCAGCTTTATTATGAGCTCTAGCGGGGGGAACACCGGGGAGCTGTTTTTT. As protein: CASSFIMSSSGGNTGELFF.

The chain combines TRBV7-2 with TRBJ2-2; either TRBD1 or TRBD2 may fit D (7 bases each). The length of the CDR3 is 16 residues. Germline V CDR1 and CDR2: SGHTA, FQGNSA. Deletions cut 5 bases from V and 2 bases from J, with 15 bases between. The CDR3 reads CASSPQGGGNTGELFF. CDR3 nucleotides: TGTGCCAGCAGCCCCCAGGGGGGGGGCAACACCGGGGAGCTGTTTTTT. The complete variable domain, with remaining parts taken from reference TRBV7-2 and TRBJ2-2, reads GAGVSQSPSNKVTEKGKDVELRCDPISGHTALYWYRQSLGQGLEFLIYFQGNSAPDKSGLPSDRFSAERTGGSVSTLTIQRTQQEDSAVYLCASSPQGGGNTGELFFGEGSRLTVL.

The chain links TRBV2 to TRBJ1-1, with 7 bases matching TRBD1. This CDR3 is 12 amino acids long. J lost 11 bases, V lost 6 bases, and 9 bases had no gene match. Germline lookup yields CDR1 SNHLY and CDR2 FYNNEI. CDR3 nucleotide sequence: TGTGCCAGCAGCCAGGACAGGATCACGGCTTTCTTT. It translates to CASSQDRITAFF.

This chain connects TRBV5-1 to TRBJ2-7; D tentatively reads TRBD1 or TRBD2 (5 bases each). Germline V lookup: CDR1 SGHRS, CDR2 YFSETQ. Trimming took 0 bases from V and 4 from J, leaving 8 bases between them. The CDR3 length is 13 residues. The CDR3 bases are TGCGCCAGCAGCTTGGAGGGACCGTACGAGCAGTACTTC. As protein: CASSLEGPYEQYF.

V gene TRBV2 combines with J gene TRBJ2-5; D call uncertain. This CDR3 comprises 14 residues. V was pared by 3 bases and J by 2 bases, with 10 bases between. In germline, CDR1 is SNHLY, CDR2 FYNNEI. In nucleotides, the CDR3 is TGTGCCAGCAGTGACGGGTATAATCAAGAGACCCAGTACTTC. It is translated as CASSDGYNQETQYF.

This chain links TRBV4-1 with TRBJ2-3, with D perhaps TRBD2 (7 bases). The CDR3 totals 14 residues. Per germline, CDR1 MGHRA and CDR2 YSYEKL. The V end was cut by 0 bases, the J end by 10 bases, with 14 bases between. The CDR3 nucleotides read TGCGCCAGCAGCCAAGATGGGGGGGCCGAGGCGCAGTATTTT. As protein: CASSQDGGAEAQYF.